These 6 T cell receptor beta chains were sequenced from one sample in a study of neurological immune-mediated disorders. Each CDR3 protein is one row after TCRdb ran MiXCR on the 5' RACE reads. The repertoire holds tens of thousands of distinct CDR3 sequences, with roughly 5% as singletons. The sample taken for sequencing was PBMCs. The receptors originated from a human donor with multiple sclerosis. The donor label of this sample is uncertain.

This clonotype was recorded at least ten times. This chain connects TRBV4-2 to TRBJ2-7; 8 bases map to TRBD2. Per the germline V gene, CDR1 is LGHNA and CDR2 is YNFKEQ. The CDR3 totals 15 residues. V dropped 0 bases and J dropped 0; count of bases not matched to a gene: 1. DNA for the CDR3: TGTGCCAGCAGCCAAGACGGGGGGGGCTCCTACGAGCAGTACTTC. Protein sequence: CASSQDGGGSYEQYF.

This clonotype was recorded many times. This rearrangement joins TRBV20-1 to TRBJ2-3; D possibly matches TRBD1 or TRBD2 (5 bases each). Germline CDR1 is DFQATT and CDR2 is SNEGSKA (reference sequence). Trimming left V 3 bases short and J 6 bases short, with 13 bases between. The CDR3 spans 13 residues. CDR3 sequence: CSASFGTSDTQYF. Written as DNA, the CDR3 is TGCAGTGCTAGCTTTGGGACGTCGGATACGCAGTATTTT.

There are many counts of this clonotype. The chain is built from TRBV29-1 and TRBJ1-3; tentative D call: TRBD1 (5 bases). V lost 1 base and J lost 2, with 9 bases in between. The CDR3 covers 14 residues. Germline V lookup: CDR1 SQVTM, CDR2 ANQGSEA. The CDR3 DNA reads as TGCAGCGTTGAAGGGGGCAGAACTGGAAACACCATATATTTT. It encodes CSVEGGRTGNTIYF.

This clonotype was seen many times. CDR3 DNA: TGTGCCAGCAGTTTTCGAGGGTCCGGCTACACCTTC. Protein sequence: CASSFRGSGYTF. The V call is TRBV12-3 or TRBV12-4, the J call TRBJ1-2; D unclear. CDR3 length equals 12 residues. Trimming took off 3 bases at V and 8 bases at J, with 10 bases between the two ends.

This clonotype occurred many times. This chain links TRBV5-1 with TRBJ2-5; possible D gene TRBD2, 5 bases. The germline V gene has CDR1 SGHRS and CDR2 YFSETQ. The V and J ends lost 4 bases and 2 bases respectively, with 9 bases between them. The length of the CDR3 is 13 residues. The CDR3 spells CASSEGRQETQYF. The CDR3 DNA reads TGCGCCAGCAGCGAAGGGAGACAAGAGACCCAGTACTTC.

This clonotype was seen many times. The chain links TRBV29-1 to TRBJ1-1, with 8 positions matching TRBD1. V gave up 6 bases and J gave up 6 bases; unmatched junction bases: 9. This CDR3 comprises 13 residues. Germline V gene sequence: CDR1 SQVTM, CDR2 ANQGSEA. CDR3 coding DNA: TGCAGCGTGAGGGGCAGGGGGCTCTCTGAAGCTTTCTTT. Amino acid sequence: CSVRGRGLSEAFF.